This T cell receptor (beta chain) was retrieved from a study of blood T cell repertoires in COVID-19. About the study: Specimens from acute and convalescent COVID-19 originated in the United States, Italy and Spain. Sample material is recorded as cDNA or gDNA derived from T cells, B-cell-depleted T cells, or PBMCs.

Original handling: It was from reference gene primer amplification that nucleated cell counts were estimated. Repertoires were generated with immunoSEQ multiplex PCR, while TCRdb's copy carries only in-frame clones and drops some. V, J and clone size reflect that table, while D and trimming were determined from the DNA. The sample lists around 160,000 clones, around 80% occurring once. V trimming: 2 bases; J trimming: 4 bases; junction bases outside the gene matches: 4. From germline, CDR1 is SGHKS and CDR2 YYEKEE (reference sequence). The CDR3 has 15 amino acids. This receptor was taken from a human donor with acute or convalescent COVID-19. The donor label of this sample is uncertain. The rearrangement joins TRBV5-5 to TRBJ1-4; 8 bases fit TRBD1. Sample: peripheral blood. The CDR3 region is CASSLVTGDNEKLFF. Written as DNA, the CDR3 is TGTGCCAGCAGCTTAGTGACAGGGGATAATGAAAAACTGTTTTTT. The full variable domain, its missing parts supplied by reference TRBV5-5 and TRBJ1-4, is DAGVTQSPTHLIKTRGQQVTLRCSPISGHKSVSWYQQVLGQGPQFIFQYYEKEERGRGNFPDRFSARQFPNYSSELNVNALLLGDSALYLCASSLVTGDNEKLFFGSGTQLSVL.